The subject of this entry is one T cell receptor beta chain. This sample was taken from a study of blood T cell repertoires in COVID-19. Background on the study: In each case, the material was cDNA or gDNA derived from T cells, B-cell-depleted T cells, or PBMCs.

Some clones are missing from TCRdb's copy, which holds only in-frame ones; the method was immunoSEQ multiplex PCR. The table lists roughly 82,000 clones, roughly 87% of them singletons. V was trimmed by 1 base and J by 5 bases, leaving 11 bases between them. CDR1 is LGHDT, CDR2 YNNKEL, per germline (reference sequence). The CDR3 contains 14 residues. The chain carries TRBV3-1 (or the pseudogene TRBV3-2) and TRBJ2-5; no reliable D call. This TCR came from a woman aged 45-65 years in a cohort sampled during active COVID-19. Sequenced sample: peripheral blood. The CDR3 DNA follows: TGTGCCAGCAGCCAAGGCTCCCTGAGCGAGACCCAGTACTTC. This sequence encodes CASSQGSLSETQYF.